The clone carrying this TCR beta chain was picked up one time. Its antigen is unknown. This sample was taken from a study of regulatory T cells in long-lasting Graves disease. V was pared by 2 bases and J by 5 bases, with 15 bases between. This CDR3 has 16 residues. Per the germline V gene, CDR1 is MNHEY and CDR2 is SVGEGT. TCR beta libraries were built with iRepertoire HTBI primers and Arm-PCR of CDR3 regions. Under the authors' procedure: Across samples, 50 to 75 TRBV and roughly 13 TRBJ segments were found. TCRdb re-analysed the multiplex PCR reads in MiXCR, keeping a single row per CDR3 protein. V and J calls and clone size were set by TCRdb, not the authors. Among about 660,000 distinct CDR3 sequences listed, 25% to 30% were seen once. Study-level findings and limits: Accuracy was possibly reduced by small sample size. Whereas new patients shared about a thousand public clonotypes, persistent patients shared more, at 2,500 to 3,500.

Stated time point: persistent/refractory GD, antithyroid drugs over 5 years with positive TRAb. Researchers made the TCR library from RNA that was extracted from PBMCs. The chain couples TRBV6-2 or TRBV6-3 to TRBJ2-2, with no clear D. The source of this sequence is a female donor with Graves disease. Sequencing used peripheral blood mononuclear cells (PBMCs), obtained when the disease was refractory, from a patient treated with antithyroid drugs. In DNA, the CDR3 is TGTGCCAGCAGTTACGGCGAAGGTGTAGGGACCGGGGAGCTGTTTTTT. Residues: CASSYGEGVGTGELFF.